This T cell receptor (beta chain) was recorded in a study of cytomegalovirus exposure and HLA in healthy donors (dated by TCRdb to 2016 to 2017). Study-wide context: According to an earlier analysis of 587 of the donors, about 180 million T cells yielded some 110 million unique TCR beta sequences and about 300 Gb of sequence data. The study aimed to test whether cataloging public T cell receptors could reveal signatures of past pathogen exposure. Of the 398 genotyped donors, approximately 83% fell in the genetic ancestry cluster associated with self-reported Caucasian donors. Roughly 290 gigabases of sequencing data and around 85 million unique TCR sequences made up an early release that covered under 750 HLA-typed donors. Because of strong linkage in the cohort, roughly five DR-DQ haplotypes were treated as single units for association and clustering. Every discovery cohort repertoire had been produced on one sequencing platform. Using immunosequencing, the study profiled T cell repertoires from 550 to 750 subjects and related those repertoires to cytomegalovirus serostatus. Typing coverage varied by locus: roughly 629-630 donors for A, B, C, DRB1 and DQB1; approximately 500 for DQA1; around 570 for DPA1; approximately 450 for DPB1. The study combined high-throughput TCR immunosequencing, statistical association of individual TCRs with disease status, and machine learning to predict cytomegalovirus infection status. An earlier analysis of fewer than 700 of the donors applied high-throughput TCR beta sequencing to assess whether each TCR beta V gene segment acted as functional or pseudogenic. A later genetic analysis took genome-wide SNP genotypes for about 55% of the roughly 700 donors and used that subset as a discovery cohort. In a later analysis, previously published TCR beta repertoires from more than 500 donors were re-analyzed and high-resolution HLA genotyping was added so that TCR occurrence patterns could be studied. Class I and class II HLA loci were covered by the typing at four-digit resolution. Donor age, sex, ethnicity and CMV serostatus were collected together with the repertoire data. Rather than drawing on any new phenotypic data, the later analysis identified candidate immune exposures from TCR beta sequences and the way those sequences occurred across donors. Among about 390 genotyped donors of the cohort, an average of approximately 250,000 unique TCR beta nucleotide sequences were sequenced per donor, 15% to 20% of them non-productive. In addition to the first cohort of 666 subjects, a separate validation cohort of 120 different subjects was used.

In total, about 650 healthy bone marrow donors made up the cohort. Cohort members were all nominally healthy when sampled, although unrecorded immune exposures were likely present. The donor tested CMV seropositive, placing the donor among the roughly 300 seropositive members of the cohort. A peripheral blood sample was collected from each donor, and TCR beta sequencing was performed on peripheral blood mononuclear cells. The Qiagen DNeasy Blood Extraction Kit was used to extract genomic DNA from the blood cell samples. This clone came up a few times. This clone's antigen is unknown. The input lacks base qualities; no much larger clone sits a single base away. Here is what the overall study found, with its caveats: Some IMGT-functional V segments, including TRBV6-2 and TRBV6-3, could not be told apart with the 87-base-pair reads, so those segments were excluded. In a later genetic analysis, a missense DCLRE1C variant was associated with V-gene and J-gene trimming of TCR beta chains, and the association was replicated in an independent cohort. The study gave a list of under 200 TCR beta chains associated with cytomegalovirus. A cluster of highly shared sequence variants was judged likely to be a technical artifact of the sequencing pipeline. In a later analysis, the rate of TCR association differed among HLA loci, with DRB1 alleles having the most associated TCRs and HLA-C alleles having the fewest. A further reported finding was that TCR beta sequences accurately predicted the HLA-A and HLA-B alleles for most subjects in the first cohort. In a later genetic analysis, fewer N-insertions in productive TCRs were reported among donors in an Asian-associated ancestry cluster than the approximately 670-donor mean. This cohort had only TCR beta chains sequenced, and the lack of alpha or paired-chain data limited which features could be detected. The classifier was reported to diagnose cytomegalovirus status with high specificity and sensitivity in both the original and validation cohorts. Broadly in line with IMGT annotations, most TCR beta V segments showed up in productive rearrangements about 90% or about 30% of the time in an earlier analysis of 587 of the donors. Most TCR sequences were seen in very few donors, while some public TCRs were found in many individuals. Specific HLA alleles were associated with around 18,000 TCR beta sequences at a false discovery rate of 0.05 in a later analysis. A later analysis found that HLA-associated TCR beta chains were more clonally expanded and had lower generation probabilities than equally common non-associated chains. A later analysis reported that several top co-occurrence clusters appeared linked to parvovirus B19, influenza, CMV and Epstein-Barr virus. The earlier analysis of a few hundred of the donors excluded some 16 rarely observed V segments, including chromosome 9 orphons, because counts were too low. According to the authors, the approach could potentially be generalized to other disease states and immunological phenotypes. Because HLA typing was missing for some donors at each locus, association tests included only the typed subset. Presence/absence analyses assumed roughly uniform sequencing depth across donors, an assumption that may not hold. In vitro tests confirmed that a few of the cytomegalovirus-associated TCR beta chains recognize cytomegalovirus antigens. Linkage disequilibrium might explain the correlated functional status among segregating V segments, but an unknown experimental factor could not be ruled out. Assigning TCR associations to individual alleles was difficult when HLA alleles, especially DR and DQ, strongly co-occurred. In a later analysis, most CMV-associated TCR beta chains were found to appear HLA-restricted, with HLA associations seemingly driven largely by CMV exposure. The only immune exposure information available for the cohort was CMV serostatus.

Spanning cysteine to phenylalanine, the CDR3 consists of 16 amino acids. The entry retains the CDR3 DNA only, 48 bases that are in frame from base 1. Trimming takes 2 bases off V and 4 bases off J; junction bases not matched to a gene: 5. Taken from the germline V gene, the CDR1 and CDR2 loops are MGHRA and YSYEKL. Libraries were built with the immunoSEQ multiplex PCR assay. The multiplex PCR relied on a mix of 60 forward primers for TCR Vbeta segments and 13 reverse primers for TCR Jbeta segments. A multiplex PCR assay on genomic DNA amplified the CDR3 region of rearranged TCR beta genes. The amplified TCR beta libraries were sequenced on the Illumina HiSeq System as 87-base-pair reads. The authors' analysis ran thus. A later analysis counted approximately 76 million unique TCR beta chains across the approximately 700 repertoires, and around 9.9 million of these chains were shared by at least two donors. A nearest-neighbor algorithm error-corrected the raw reads and collapsed the reads into unique sequences, merging closely related sequences to remove PCR and sequencing errors. CDR3 sequences were aligned to IMGT reference sequences to assign V, D and J gene segments. For a sequence to be retained, a match of at least six nucleotides to both a V gene segment and a J gene segment was required. A rearrangement counted as productive if the CDR3 had no stop codons and remained in frame with V and J, and every other rearrangement counted as non-productive. CDR3 was defined by IMGT convention, running from the second conserved V-encoded cysteine to the conserved J-encoded phenylalanine. The earlier analysis of 450 to 750 of the donors excluded any sequence lacking an unambiguous match to a single V gene segment. In an earlier analysis of several hundred of the donors, a V segment was called functional when productive rearrangements were above 56.7%, and segregating when the standard deviation between donors exceeded 5%. A statistical classification framework was developed to diagnose cytomegalovirus status using the catalog of TCR beta chain sequences. A later analysis assigned V and J genes by comparing TCR nucleotide sequences with IMGT/GENE-DB human TR gene sequences. The TCRdist pipeline was used in a later analysis to assign CDR3 sequences and most-parsimonious VDJ recombination scenarios. In a later analysis, each TCR beta chain was defined by its CDR3 amino acid sequence together with its V-gene family, and reads lacking a unique V-gene family were excluded. In a later analysis, 500 to 650 highly shared, low-generation-probability nucleotide sequences were removed to address suspected cross-contamination and a sequencing artifact. In a later analysis, a clonal expansion index was calculated for each public chain from normalized within-repertoire ranks of inferred template counts. A later analysis computed generation probabilities with a VDJ recombination model fitted to out-of-frame rearrangements, and checked the results against IGoR. In a later analysis, hypergeometric tests were used to score TCR-TCR, TCR-HLA and TCR-CMV co-occurrence, with a repertoire-size bias correction applied to TCR pairs. False discovery rates were estimated in a later analysis by permuting HLA or CMV assignments 20 times. In a later analysis, co-occurring TCRs were grouped using DBSCAN, with TCRdist sequence similarity added in when clustering inside HLA-allele-positive subsets. For co-occurrence clustering, repertoires with fewer than 30,000 or more than 120,000 public chains were excluded, along with roughly 5 repertoires with anomalous nucleotide sharing. The immuneACCESS repertoire file appears here via TCRdb, limited to in-frame rearrangements. These files lack a portion of the clones; in checked studies, under half of the deficit traces to unresolved V genes, and the cause of the others is not known. The V and J calls and clone size were taken over from that table, and D and trimming were inferred from the DNA. The sample includes 120,000 or so clones, with roughly a sixth observed a single time. The ten largest account for 2.5% to 3% of the sample.

The sequenced sample consisted of PBMCs. Recombination joined TRBV4-1 with TRBJ2-2; 9 middle bases align to TRBD1. The origin of this receptor is a female donor in good health and CMV-seropositive. The DNA sequence is given as TGCGCCAGCAGCCAAAGGGGGACAGGGTTCACCGGGGAGCTGTTTTTT. Translated, it reads CASSQRGTGFTGELFF.